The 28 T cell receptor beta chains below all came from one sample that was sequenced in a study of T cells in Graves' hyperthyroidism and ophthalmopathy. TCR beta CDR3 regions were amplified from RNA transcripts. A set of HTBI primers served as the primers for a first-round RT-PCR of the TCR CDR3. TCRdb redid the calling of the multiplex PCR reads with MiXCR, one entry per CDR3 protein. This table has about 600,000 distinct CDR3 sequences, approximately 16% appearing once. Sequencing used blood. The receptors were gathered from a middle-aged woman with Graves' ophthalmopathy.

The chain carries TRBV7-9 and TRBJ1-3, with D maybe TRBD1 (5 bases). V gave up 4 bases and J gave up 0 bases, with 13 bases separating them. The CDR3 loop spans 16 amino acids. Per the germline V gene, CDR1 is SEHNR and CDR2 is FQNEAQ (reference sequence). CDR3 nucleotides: TGTGCCAGCAGCTCTCGACAGACTAGCTCTGGAAACACCATATATTTT. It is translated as CASSSRQTSSGNTIYF. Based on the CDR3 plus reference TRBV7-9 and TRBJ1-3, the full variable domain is DTGVSQNPRHKITKRGQNVTFRCDPISEHNRLYWYRQTLGQGPEFLTYFQNEAQLEKSRLLSDRFSAERPKGSFSTLEIQRTEQGDSAMYLCASSSRQTSSGNTIYFGEGSWLTVV.

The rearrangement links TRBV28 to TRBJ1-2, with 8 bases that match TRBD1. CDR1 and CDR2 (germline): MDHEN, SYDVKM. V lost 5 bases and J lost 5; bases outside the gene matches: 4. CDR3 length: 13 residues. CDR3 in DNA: TGTGCCAGCAGTAATACAGGGGGATATGGCTACACCTTC. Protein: CASSNTGGYGYTF.

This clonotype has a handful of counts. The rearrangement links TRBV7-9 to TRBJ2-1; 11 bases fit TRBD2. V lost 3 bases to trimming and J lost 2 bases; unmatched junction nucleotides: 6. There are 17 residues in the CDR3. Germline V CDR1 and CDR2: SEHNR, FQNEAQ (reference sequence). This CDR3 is CASSLGSGGDPYNEQFF. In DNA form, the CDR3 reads TGTGCCAGCAGCTTGGGTAGCGGGGGGGATCCCTACAATGAGCAGTTCTTC. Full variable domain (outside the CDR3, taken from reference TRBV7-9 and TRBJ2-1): DTGVSQNPRHKITKRGQNVTFRCDPISEHNRLYWYRQTLGQGPEFLTYFQNEAQLEKSRLLSDRFSAERPKGSFSTLEIQRTEQGDSAMYLCASSLGSGGDPYNEQFFGPGTRLTVL.

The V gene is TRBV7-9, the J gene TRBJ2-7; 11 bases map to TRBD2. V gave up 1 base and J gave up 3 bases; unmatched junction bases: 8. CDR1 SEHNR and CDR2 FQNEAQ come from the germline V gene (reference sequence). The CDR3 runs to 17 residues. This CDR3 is CASSLVTSGRANYEQYF. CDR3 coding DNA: TGTGCCAGCAGCTTAGTTACTAGCGGGAGAGCAAACTACGAGCAGTACTTC.

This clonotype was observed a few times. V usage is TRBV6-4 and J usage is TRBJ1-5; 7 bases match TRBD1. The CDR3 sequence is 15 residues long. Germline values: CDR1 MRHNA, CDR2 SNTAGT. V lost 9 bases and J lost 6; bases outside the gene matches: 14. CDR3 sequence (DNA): TGTGCCAGGGCAGGGGGAATCTTGCGAAGTCAGCCCCAGCATTTT. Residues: CARAGGILRSQPQHF.

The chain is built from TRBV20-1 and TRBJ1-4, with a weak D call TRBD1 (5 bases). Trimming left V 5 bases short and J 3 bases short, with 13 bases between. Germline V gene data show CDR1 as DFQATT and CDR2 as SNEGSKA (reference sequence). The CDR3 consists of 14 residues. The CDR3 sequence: CSAQRTNPNEKLFF. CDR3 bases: TGCAGTGCTCAGCGGACAAATCCTAATGAAAAACTGTTTTTT.

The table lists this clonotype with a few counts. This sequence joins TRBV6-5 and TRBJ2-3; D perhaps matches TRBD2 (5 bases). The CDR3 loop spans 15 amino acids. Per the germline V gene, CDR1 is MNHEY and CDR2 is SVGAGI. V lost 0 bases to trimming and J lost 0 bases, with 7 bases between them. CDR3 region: CASSYSTGSTDTQYF. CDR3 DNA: TGTGCCAGCAGTTACTCGACGGGAAGCACAGATACGCAGTATTTT.

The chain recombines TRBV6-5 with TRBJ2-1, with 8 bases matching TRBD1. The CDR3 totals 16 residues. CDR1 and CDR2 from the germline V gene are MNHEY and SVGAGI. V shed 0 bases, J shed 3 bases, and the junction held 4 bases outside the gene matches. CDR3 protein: CASSYSSGTGYNEQFF. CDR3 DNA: TGTGCCAGCAGTTACTCGTCCGGGACAGGCTACAATGAGCAGTTCTTC.

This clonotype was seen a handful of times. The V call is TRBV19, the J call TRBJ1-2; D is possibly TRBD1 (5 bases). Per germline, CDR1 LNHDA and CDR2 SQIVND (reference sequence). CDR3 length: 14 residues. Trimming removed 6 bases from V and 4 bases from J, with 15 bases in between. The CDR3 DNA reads TGTGCCAGTAGATCCGACCGGGGCCCCTATGGCTACACCTTC. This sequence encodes CASRSDRGPYGYTF.

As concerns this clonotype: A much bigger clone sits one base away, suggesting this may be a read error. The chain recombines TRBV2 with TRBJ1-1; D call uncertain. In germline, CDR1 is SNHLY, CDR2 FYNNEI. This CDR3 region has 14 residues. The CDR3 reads CASQYGSTNTEAVF. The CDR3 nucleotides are TGTGCCAGCCAGTATGGGTCGACGAACACTGAAGCTGTCTTT.

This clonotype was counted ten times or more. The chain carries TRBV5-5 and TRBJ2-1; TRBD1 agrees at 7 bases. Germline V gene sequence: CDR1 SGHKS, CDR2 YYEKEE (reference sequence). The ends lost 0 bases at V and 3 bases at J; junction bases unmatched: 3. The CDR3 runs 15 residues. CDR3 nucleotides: TGTGCCAGCAGCTTGGGAGACAGGGTCTACAATGAGCAGTTCTTC. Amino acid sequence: CASSLGDRVYNEQFF.

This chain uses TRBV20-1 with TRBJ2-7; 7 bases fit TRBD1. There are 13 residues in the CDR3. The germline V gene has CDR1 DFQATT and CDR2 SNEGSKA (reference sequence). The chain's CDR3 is CSVGTATLYEQYF. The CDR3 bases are TGCAGCGTTGGGACAGCTACCCTCTACGAGCAGTACTTC.

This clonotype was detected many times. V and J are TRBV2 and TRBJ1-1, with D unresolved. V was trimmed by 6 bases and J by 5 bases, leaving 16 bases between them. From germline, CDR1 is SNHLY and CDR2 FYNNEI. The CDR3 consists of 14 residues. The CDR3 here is CASSVLGRGTEAFF. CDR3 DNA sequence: TGTGCCAGCAGCGTATTAGGCAGAGGAACTGAAGCTTTCTTT.

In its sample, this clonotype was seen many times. CDR3 residues: CASRNYNEQFF. The CDR3, as DNA: TGTGCCAGCAGGAACTACAATGAGCAGTTCTTC. The J gene is TRBJ2-1, the V gene TRBV11-1; D gene ambiguous. CDR3 size: 11 residues. The ends were cut back, 6 bases at V and 3 bases at J, with 3 bases in the middle. Germline V gene lookup returns CDR1 SGHAT and CDR2 FQDESV (reference sequence).

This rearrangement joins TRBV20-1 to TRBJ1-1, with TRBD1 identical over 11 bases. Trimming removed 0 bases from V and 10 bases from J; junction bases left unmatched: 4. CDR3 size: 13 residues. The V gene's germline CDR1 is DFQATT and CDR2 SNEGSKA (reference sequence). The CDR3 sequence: CSAREDRGLGAFF. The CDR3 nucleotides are TGCAGTGCTAGAGAGGACAGGGGGCTAGGAGCTTTCTTT.

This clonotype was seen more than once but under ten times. The DNA for the CDR3 is TGTGCCACCAGCATGGACAGGGGGAGTGCTGAGCAGTTCTTC. Translating gives CATSMDRGSAEQFF. V is TRBV15 and J is TRBJ2-1, with TRBD1 matching over 10 bases. The germline gives CDR1 LNHNV, CDR2 YYDKDF (reference sequence). The CDR3 loop spans 14 amino acids. V shed 4 bases and J 9 bases; nucleotides not matched to a gene: 6.

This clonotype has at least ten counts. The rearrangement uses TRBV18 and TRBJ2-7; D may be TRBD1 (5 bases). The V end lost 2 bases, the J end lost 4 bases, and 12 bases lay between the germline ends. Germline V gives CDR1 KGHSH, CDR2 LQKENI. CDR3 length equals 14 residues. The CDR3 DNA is TGTGCCAGCTCACCATCGCGACAGAAATACGAGCAGTACTTC. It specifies CASSPSRQKYEQYF.

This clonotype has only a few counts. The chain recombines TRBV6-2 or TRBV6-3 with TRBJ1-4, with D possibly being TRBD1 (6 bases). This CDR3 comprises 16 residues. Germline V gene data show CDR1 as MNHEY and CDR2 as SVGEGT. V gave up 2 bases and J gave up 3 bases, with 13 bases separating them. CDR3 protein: CASSYRGDIPNEKLFF. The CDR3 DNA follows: TGTGCCAGCAGTTACCGAGGGGACATCCCTAATGAAAAACTGTTTTTT.

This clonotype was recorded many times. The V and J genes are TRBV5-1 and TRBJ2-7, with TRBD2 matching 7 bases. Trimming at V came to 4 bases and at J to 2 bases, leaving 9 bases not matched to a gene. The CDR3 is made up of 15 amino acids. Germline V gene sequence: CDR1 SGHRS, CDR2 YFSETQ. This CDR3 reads CASSMEGLTTYEQYF. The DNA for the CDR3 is TGCGCCAGCAGCATGGAGGGACTAACGACCTACGAGCAGTACTTC.

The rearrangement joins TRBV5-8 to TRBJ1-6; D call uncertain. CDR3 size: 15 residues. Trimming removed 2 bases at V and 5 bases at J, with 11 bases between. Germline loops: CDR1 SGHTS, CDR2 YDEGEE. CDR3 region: CASSFRDTNNSPLHF. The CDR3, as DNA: TGTGCCAGCAGCTTTCGAGACACGAATAATTCACCCCTCCACTTT. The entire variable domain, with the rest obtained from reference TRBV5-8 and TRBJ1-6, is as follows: EAGVTQSPTHLIKTRGQQATLRCSPISGHTSVYWYQQALGLGLQFLLWYDEGEERNRGNFPPRFSGRQFPNYSSELNVNALELEDSALYLCASSFRDTNNSPLHFGNGTRLTVT.

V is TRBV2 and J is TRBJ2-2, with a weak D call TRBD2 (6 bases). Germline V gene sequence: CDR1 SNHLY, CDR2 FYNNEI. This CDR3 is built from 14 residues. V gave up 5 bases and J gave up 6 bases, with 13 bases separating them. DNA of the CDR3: TGTGCCAGCAGTCTTCTAGCGTTGGCCGGGGAGCTGTTTTTT. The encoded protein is CASSLLALAGELFF.

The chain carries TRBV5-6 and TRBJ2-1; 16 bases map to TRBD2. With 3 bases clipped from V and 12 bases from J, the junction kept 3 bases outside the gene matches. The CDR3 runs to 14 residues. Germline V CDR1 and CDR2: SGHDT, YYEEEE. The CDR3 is CASSSGLAGGGQFF. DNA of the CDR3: TGTGCCAGCAGCTCGGGACTAGCGGGAGGGGGGCAGTTCTTC.

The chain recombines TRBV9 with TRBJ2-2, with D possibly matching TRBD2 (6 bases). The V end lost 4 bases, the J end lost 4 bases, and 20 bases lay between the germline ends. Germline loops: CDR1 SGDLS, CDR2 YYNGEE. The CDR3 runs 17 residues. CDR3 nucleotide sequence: TGTGCCAGCAGCTCTCGCCAGCCTGGGGGGTTCACCGGGGAGCTGTTTTTT. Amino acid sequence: CASSSRQPGGFTGELFF.

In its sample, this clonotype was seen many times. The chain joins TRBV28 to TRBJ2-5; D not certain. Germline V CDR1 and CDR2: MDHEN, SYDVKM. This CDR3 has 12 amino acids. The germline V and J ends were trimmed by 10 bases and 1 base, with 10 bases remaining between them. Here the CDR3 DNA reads TGTGCCACCGGCCCTTTCCAAGAGACCCAGTACTTC. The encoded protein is CATGPFQETQYF.

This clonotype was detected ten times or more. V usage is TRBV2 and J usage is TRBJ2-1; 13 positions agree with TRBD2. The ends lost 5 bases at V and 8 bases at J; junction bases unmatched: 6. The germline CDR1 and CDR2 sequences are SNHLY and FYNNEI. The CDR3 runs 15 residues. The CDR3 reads CASSQLAGGPDEQFF. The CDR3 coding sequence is TGTGCCAGCAGTCAACTAGCGGGAGGGCCCGATGAGCAGTTCTTC.

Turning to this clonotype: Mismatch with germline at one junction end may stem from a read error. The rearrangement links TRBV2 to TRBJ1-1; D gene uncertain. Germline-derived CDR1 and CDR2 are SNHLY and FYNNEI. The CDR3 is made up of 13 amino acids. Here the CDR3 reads CASIYGWNTGAFF. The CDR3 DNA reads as TGTGCCAGCATCTACGGGTGGAACACTGGAGCTTTCTTT.

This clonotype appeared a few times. The DNA of the CDR3 is TGTGCCAGCAGAAGGGGGGTCCATAGAGAAGATACGCAGTATTTT. Translating it yields CASRRGVHREDTQYF. The V and J genes are TRBV7-6 and TRBJ2-3; perhaps D is TRBD1 or TRBD2 (6 bases each). This CDR3 contains 15 residues. Germline V gene data show CDR1 as SGHVS and CDR2 as FNYEAQ. V was shortened by 6 bases and J by 5 bases, with 18 bases between the two germline ends.

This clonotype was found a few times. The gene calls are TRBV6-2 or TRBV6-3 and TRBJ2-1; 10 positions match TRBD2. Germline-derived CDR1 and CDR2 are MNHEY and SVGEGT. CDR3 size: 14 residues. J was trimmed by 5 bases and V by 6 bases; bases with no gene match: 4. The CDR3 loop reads CASRPTSGNNEQFF. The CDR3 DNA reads TGTGCCAGCAGGCCCACTAGCGGGAACAATGAGCAGTTCTTC.